These T cell receptor beta chains were read from a single sample in a study of T-cell reconstitution after alpha-beta-depleted transplantation in children. Using its own MiXCR run on the PCR reads, TCRdb lists one record per CDR3 protein. The sample carries fewer than 400,000 distinct CDR3 sequences, roughly 21% recorded once. Here the sequenced sample was PBMCs from the stem cell graft donor, taken from the stem cell graft. The receptors were sampled from a human donor who donated a stem cell graft to a child with acute myeloid leukemia. Each CDR3 is given with its conserved first and last residue. The D gene is left open where the match is weak. Clone size is given for some rows only: seen once, a few or many times, or a class if the clone is expanded.

J gene: TRBJ2-3; clone size: few; D gene: TRBD1; V gene: TRBV5-4; CDR3 protein: CASSSDRPKARRYF; CDR3 DNA: TGTGCCAGCAGCTCGGACAGGCCAAAAGCACGTCGGTATTTT
J gene: TRBJ2-3; clone size: many; D gene: TRBD2; V gene: TRBV9; CDR3 protein: CASSVSRGGRALEQYF; CDR3 DNA: TGTGCCAGCAGCGTCTCCCGCGGCGGGAGGGCCCTCGAGCAGTATTTT
J gene: TRBJ2-7; clone size: NA; D gene: TRBD2; V gene: TRBV12-3/TRBV12-4; CDR3 protein: CASSQQSGGAYEQYF; CDR3 DNA: TGTGCCAGCAGCCAGCAAAGCGGGGGGGCCTACGAGCAGTACTTC
J gene: TRBJ2-1; clone size: many; D gene: NA; V gene: TRBV12-3/TRBV12-4; CDR3 protein: CASSLLSSYNEQFF; CDR3 DNA: TGTGCCAGCAGTTTATTAAGCTCCTACAATGAGCAGTTCTTC
J gene: TRBJ2-2; clone size: NA; D gene: NA; V gene: TRBV7-3; CDR3 protein: CASSFSGVGTGELFF; CDR3 DNA: TGTGCCAGCAGCTTCTCGGGAGTGGGGACCGGGGAGCTGTTTTTT
J gene: TRBJ2-5; clone size: NA; D gene: TRBD2; V gene: TRBV5-6; CDR3 protein: CASSLRSSGRETQYF; CDR3 DNA: TGTGCCAGCAGCTTGCGGTCTAGCGGGAGGGAGACCCAGTACTTC
J gene: TRBJ1-1; clone size: many; D gene: NA; V gene: TRBV12-3/TRBV12-4; CDR3 protein: CASSLGGGNTEAFF; CDR3 DNA: TGTGCCAGCAGTTTAGGCGGAGGAAACACTGAAGCTTTCTTT
J gene: TRBJ2-7; clone size: many; D gene: NA; V gene: TRBV20-1; CDR3 protein: CSARDGDSGSYEQYF; CDR3 DNA: TGCAGTGCTAGAGATGGGGATAGCGGCTCCTACGAGCAGTACTTC
J gene: TRBJ2-4; clone size: NA; D gene: NA; V gene: TRBV29-1; CDR3 protein: CSVEGGLAKNIQYF; CDR3 DNA: TGCAGCGTTGAGGGGGGTCTAGCCAAAAACATTCAGTACTTC
J gene: TRBJ2-6; clone size: NA; D gene: NA; V gene: TRBV27; CDR3 protein: CASSLSSNRDGANVLTF; CDR3 DNA: TGTGCCAGCAGTTTATCGTCCAACAGGGATGGGGCCAACGTCCTGACTTTC
J gene: TRBJ2-7; clone size: NA; D gene: NA; V gene: TRBV4-1; CDR3 protein: CASSQETGRTYEQYF; CDR3 DNA: TGCGCCAGCAGCCAAGAGACAGGGAGGACCTACGAGCAGTACTTC
J gene: TRBJ2-6; clone size: NA; D gene: NA; V gene: TRBV5-1; CDR3 protein: CASSTQDSGANVLTF; CDR3 DNA: TGCGCCAGCAGCACGCAAGACTCTGGGGCCAACGTCCTGACTTTC
J gene: TRBJ2-7; clone size: few; D gene: TRBD1; V gene: TRBV10-3; CDR3 protein: CAITLGGQSYEQYF; CDR3 DNA: TGTGCCATCACCCTAGGGGGACAGTCCTACGAGCAGTACTTC
J gene: TRBJ1-1; clone size: many; D gene: NA; V gene: TRBV29-1; CDR3 protein: CSVEGGGTEAFF; CDR3 DNA: TGCAGCGTTGAAGGGGGCGGCACTGAAGCTTTCTTT
J gene: TRBJ2-1; clone size: NA; D gene: TRBD2; V gene: TRBV28; CDR3 protein: CASSLNPGLAYNEQFF; CDR3 DNA: TGTGCCAGCAGTCTTAATCCGGGACTAGCCTACAATGAGCAGTTCTTC
J gene: TRBJ2-1; clone size: once; D gene: TRBD2; V gene: TRBV20-1; CDR3 protein: CSATGTSGRGEQFF; CDR3 DNA: TGCAGTGCTACCGGGACTAGCGGGAGAGGTGAGCAGTTCTTC
J gene: TRBJ2-1; clone size: few; D gene: TRBD1; V gene: TRBV12-3/TRBV12-4; CDR3 protein: CASCLGTVYNEQFF; CDR3 DNA: TGTGCCAGCTGCCTCGGGACAGTCTACAATGAGCAGTTCTTC
J gene: TRBJ2-7; clone size: NA; D gene: TRBD2; V gene: TRBV11-2; CDR3 protein: CASSLDAVVAGGVYEQYF; CDR3 DNA: TGTGCCAGCAGCTTAGATGCTGTGGTAGCGGGAGGGGTTTACGAGCAGTACTTC
J gene: TRBJ1-1; clone size: few; D gene: NA; V gene: TRBV29-1; CDR3 protein: CSVAAEAAGATEAFF; CDR3 DNA: TGCAGCGTCGCCGCTGAGGCGGCGGGGGCCACTGAAGCTTTCTTT
J gene: TRBJ2-1; clone size: few; D gene: NA; V gene: TRBV18; CDR3 protein: CASSPPNRGVDSYNEQFF; CDR3 DNA: TGTGCCAGCTCACCACCGAACCGCGGGGTCGACTCCTACAATGAGCAGTTCTTC